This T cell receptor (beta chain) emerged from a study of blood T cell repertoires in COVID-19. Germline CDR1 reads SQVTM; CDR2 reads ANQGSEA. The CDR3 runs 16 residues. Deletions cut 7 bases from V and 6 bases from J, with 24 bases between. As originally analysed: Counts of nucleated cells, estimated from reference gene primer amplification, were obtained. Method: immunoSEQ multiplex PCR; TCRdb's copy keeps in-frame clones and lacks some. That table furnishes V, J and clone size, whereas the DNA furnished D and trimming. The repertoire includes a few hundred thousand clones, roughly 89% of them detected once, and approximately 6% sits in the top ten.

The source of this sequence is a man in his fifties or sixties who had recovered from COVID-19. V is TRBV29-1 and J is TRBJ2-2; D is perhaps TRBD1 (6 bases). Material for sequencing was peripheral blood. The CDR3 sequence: CSAKQQGDVRAGELFF. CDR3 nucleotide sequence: TGCAGCGCTAAACAACAGGGAGATGTCAGGGCCGGGGAGCTGTTTTTT.